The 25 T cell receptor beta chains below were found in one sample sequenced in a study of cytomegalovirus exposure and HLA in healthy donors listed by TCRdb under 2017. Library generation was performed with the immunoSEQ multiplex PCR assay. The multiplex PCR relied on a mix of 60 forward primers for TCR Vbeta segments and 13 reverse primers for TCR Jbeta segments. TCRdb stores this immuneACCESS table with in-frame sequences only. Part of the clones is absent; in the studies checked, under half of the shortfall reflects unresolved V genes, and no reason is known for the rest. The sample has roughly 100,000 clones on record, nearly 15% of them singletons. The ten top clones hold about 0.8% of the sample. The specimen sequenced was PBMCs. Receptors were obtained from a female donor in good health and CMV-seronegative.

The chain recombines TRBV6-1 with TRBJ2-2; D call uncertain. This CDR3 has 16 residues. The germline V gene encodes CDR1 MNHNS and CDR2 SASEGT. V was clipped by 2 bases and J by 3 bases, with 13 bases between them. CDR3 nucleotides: TGTGCCAGCAGTGAACTACCCAGGTCGGACACCGGGGAGCTGTTTTTT. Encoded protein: CASSELPRSDTGELFF.

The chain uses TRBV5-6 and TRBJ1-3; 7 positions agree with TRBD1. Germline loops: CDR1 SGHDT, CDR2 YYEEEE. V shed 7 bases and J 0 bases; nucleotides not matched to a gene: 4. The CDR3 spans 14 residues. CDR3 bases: TGTGCCAGCCGAGGGACAGACTCTGGAAACACCATATATTTT. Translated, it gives CASRGTDSGNTIYF.

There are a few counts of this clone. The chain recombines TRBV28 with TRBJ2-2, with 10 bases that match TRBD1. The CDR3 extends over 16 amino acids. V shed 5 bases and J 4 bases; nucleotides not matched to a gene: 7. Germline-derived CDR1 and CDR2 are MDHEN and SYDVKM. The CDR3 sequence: CASSPDRGPGTGELFF. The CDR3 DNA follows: TGTGCCAGCAGTCCAGACAGGGGGCCTGGCACCGGGGAGCTGTTTTTT.

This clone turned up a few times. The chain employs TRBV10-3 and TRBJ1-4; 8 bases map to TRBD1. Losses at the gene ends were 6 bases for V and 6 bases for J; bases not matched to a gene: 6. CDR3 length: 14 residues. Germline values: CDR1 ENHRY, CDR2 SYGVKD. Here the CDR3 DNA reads TGTGCCATCAGGCCAGGGACAGGCGATGAAAAACTGTTTTTT. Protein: CAIRPGTGDEKLFF.

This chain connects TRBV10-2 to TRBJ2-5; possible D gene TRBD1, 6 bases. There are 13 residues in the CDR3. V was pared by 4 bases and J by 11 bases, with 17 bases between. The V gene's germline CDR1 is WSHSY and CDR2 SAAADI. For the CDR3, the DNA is TGCGCCAGCAGTGTCATTTCCGGACAGCCACAGTACTTC. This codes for CASSVISGQPQYF.

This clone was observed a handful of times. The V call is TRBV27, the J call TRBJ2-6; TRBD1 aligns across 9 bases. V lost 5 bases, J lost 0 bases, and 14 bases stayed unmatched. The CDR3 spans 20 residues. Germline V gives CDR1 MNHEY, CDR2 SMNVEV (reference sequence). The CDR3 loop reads CASSQRRSGQGSSGANVLTF. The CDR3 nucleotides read TGTGCCAGCAGTCAACGAAGGTCGGGACAGGGAAGCTCTGGGGCCAACGTCCTGACTTTC.

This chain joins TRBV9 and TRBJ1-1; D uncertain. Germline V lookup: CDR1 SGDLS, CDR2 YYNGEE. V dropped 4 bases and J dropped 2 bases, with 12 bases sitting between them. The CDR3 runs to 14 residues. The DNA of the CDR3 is TGTGCCAGCAGCACCGGCAGACTTAACACTGAAGCTTTCTTT. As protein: CASSTGRLNTEAFF.

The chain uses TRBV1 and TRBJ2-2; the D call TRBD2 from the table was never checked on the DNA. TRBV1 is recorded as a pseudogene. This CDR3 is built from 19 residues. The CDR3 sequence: CTSSHGLAGGLKDTGELFF. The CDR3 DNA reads TGCACCAGCAGCCACGGACTAGCGGGGGGGCTAAAGGACACCGGGGAGCTGTTTTTT.

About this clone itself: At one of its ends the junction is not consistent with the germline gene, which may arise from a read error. This CDR3 reads CASSQDALAPSYGQYF. In DNA form, the CDR3 reads TGCGCCAGCAGCCAAGATGCCCTAGCGCCCTCCTACGGGCAGTACTTC. The chain joins TRBV4-3 to TRBJ2-7, with a weak D call TRBD2 (6 bases). The CDR3 has 16 residues. Germline loops: CDR1 LGHNA, CDR2 YSLEER.

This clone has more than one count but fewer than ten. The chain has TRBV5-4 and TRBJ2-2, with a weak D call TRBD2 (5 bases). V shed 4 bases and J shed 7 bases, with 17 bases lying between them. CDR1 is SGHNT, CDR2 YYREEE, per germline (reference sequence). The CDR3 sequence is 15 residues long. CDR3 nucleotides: TGTGCCAGCAGCCAGAGTGCTAGCAAAATCGGGGAGCTGTTTTTT. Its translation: CASSQSASKIGELFF.

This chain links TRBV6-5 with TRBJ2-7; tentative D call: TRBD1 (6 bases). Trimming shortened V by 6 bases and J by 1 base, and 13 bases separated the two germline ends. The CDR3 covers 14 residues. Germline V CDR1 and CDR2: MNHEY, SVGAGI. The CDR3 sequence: CASRSRTESYEQYF. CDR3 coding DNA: TGTGCCAGCAGATCCCGGACAGAATCCTACGAGCAGTACTTC.

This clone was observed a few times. CDR3 DNA: TGCGCCAGCAGCTTGGTGGACAGAGACTACACCTTC. Its protein is CASSLVDRDYTF. This chain uses TRBV5-1 with TRBJ1-2; D perhaps matches TRBD1 (6 bases). Germline V gives CDR1 SGHRS, CDR2 YFSETQ. Trimming took 0 bases from V and 10 from J, leaving 10 bases between them. The CDR3 has 12 residues.

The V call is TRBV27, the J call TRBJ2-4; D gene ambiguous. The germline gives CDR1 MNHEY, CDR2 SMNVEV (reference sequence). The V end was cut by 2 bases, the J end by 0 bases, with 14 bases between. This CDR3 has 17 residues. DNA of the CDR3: TGTGCCAGCAGTTTAAACTCCCGAGTGCTAGCCAAAAACATTCAGTACTTC. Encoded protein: CASSLNSRVLAKNIQYF.

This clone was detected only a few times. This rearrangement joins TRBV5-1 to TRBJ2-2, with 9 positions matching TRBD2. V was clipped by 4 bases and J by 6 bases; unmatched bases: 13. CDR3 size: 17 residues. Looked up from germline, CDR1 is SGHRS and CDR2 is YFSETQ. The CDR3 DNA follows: TGCGCCAGCAGCAGCGGGGCGGCGGGGGGGCCCGCCGGGGAGCTGTTTTTT. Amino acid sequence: CASSSGAAGGPAGELFF.

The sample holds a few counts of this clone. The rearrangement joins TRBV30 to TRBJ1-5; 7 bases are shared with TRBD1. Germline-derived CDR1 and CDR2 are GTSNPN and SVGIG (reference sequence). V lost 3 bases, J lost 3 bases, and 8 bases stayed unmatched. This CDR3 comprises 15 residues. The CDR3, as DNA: TGTGCCTGGAGGACCCCAGGGGGACTCAATCAGCCCCAGCATTTT. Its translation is CAWRTPGGLNQPQHF.

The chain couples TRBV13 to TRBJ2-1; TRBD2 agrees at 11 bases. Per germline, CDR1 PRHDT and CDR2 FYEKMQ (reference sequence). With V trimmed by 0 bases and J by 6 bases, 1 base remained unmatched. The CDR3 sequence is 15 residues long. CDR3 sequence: CASSLGLAGVNEQFF. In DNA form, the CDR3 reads TGTGCCAGCAGCTTAGGACTAGCGGGAGTCAATGAGCAGTTCTTC.

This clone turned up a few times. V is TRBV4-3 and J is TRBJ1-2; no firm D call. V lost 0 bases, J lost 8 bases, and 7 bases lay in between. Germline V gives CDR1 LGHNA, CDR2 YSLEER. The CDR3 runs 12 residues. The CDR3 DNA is TGCGCCAGCAGCCAAGAAAGCGTCGGCTACACCTTC. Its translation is CASSQESVGYTF.

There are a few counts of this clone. Here the CDR3 DNA reads TGTGCCAGCAGCAACCAACAGGGAGACACTAGCACAGATACGCAGTATTTT. Protein product: CASSNQQGDTSTDTQYF. J is TRBJ2-3 and V is TRBV4-2; TRBD1 might be the D (6 bases). Germline loops: CDR1 LGHNA, CDR2 YNFKEQ. The CDR3 loop spans 17 amino acids. V was trimmed by 5 bases and J by 0 bases, leaving 18 bases between them.

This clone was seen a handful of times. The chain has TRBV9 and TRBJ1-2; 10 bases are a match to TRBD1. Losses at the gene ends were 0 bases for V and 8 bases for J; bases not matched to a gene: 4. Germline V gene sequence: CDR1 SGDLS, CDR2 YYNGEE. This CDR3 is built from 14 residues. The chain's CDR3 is CASSVGGTGEGYTF. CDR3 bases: TGTGCCAGCAGCGTAGGCGGGACAGGGGAAGGCTACACCTTC.

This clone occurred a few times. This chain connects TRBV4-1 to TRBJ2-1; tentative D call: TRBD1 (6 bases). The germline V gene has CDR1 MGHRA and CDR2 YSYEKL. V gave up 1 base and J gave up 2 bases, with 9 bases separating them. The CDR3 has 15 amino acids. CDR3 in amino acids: CASSQVQGTYNEQFF. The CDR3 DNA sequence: TGCGCCAGCAGCCAAGTACAGGGAACCTACAATGAGCAGTTCTTC.

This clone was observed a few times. The CDR3 bases are TGCGCCAGCAGCCTTACCCGGACAGGGTATTCCTACGAGCAGTACTTC. Amino acids: CASSLTRTGYSYEQYF. This chain uses TRBV4-1 with TRBJ2-7, with TRBD1 matching over 8 bases. V lost 4 bases to trimming and J lost 1 base; unmatched junction nucleotides: 9. Germline assignment: CDR1 MGHRA and CDR2 YSYEKL. The CDR3 is made up of 16 amino acids.

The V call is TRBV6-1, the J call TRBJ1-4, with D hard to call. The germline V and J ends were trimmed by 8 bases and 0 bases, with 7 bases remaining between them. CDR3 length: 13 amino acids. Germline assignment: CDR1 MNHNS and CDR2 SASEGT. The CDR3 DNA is TGTGCCAGCTTACAGACAACTAATGAAAAACTGTTTTTT. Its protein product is CASLQTTNEKLFF.

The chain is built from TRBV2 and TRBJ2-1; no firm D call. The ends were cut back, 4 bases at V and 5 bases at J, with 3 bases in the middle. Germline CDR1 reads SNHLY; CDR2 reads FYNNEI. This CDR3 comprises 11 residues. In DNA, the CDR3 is TGTGCCAGCAGTGCAAACAATGAGCAGTTCTTC. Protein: CASSANNEQFF.

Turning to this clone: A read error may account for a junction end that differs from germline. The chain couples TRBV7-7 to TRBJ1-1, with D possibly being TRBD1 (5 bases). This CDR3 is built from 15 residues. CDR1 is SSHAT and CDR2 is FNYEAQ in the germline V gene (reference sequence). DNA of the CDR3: TGTGCTAGCAGCTCACAGGTGAACATGAACACTGAAGCTTTCTTT. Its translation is CASSSQVNMNTEAFF.

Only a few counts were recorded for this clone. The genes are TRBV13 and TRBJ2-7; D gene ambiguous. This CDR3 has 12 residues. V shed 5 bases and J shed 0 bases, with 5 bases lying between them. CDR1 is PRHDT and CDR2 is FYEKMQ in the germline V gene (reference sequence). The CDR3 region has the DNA TGTGCCAGCAGCCCCCACTCCTACGAGCAGTACTTC. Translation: CASSPHSYEQYF. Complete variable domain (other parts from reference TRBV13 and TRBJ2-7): AAGVIQSPRHLIKEKRETATLKCYPIPRHDTVYWYQQGPGQDPQFLISFYEKMQSDKGSIPDRFSAQQFSDYHSELNMSSLELGDSALYFCASSPHSYEQYFGPGTRLTVT.